Presented here are 17 T cell receptor beta chains from one specimen sequenced in a study of graft-versus-host responses after intestinal transplantation. For these receptors, no antigen is known. Clones were read by immunoSEQ multiplex PCR, and TCRdb kept only the in-frame ones, dropping some. The sample includes some 86,000 clones, about nine tenths of them seen just once. This sample comprised unstimulated CD4+ T cells sorted from spleen or lymph node cells, obtained before intestinal transplant. These TCRs come from a human donor who received an intestinal transplant.

The chain employs TRBV7-9 and TRBJ2-1, with unresolved D. The CDR3 spans 15 residues. The V end lost 5 bases, the J end lost 5 bases, and 16 bases lay between the germline ends. Germline values: CDR1 SEHNR, CDR2 FQNEAQ (reference sequence). This chain's CDR3 is CASSPLATANNEQFF. CDR3 DNA sequence: TGTGCCAGCAGCCCTCTGGCCACCGCAAACAATGAGCAGTTCTTC.

This clone was counted between two and nine times. The J gene is TRBJ1-4, the V gene TRBV4-1; the match to TRBD1 covers 7 bases. V shed 2 bases and J 8 bases; nucleotides not matched to a gene: 8. Looked up from germline, CDR1 is MGHRA and CDR2 is YSYEKL. CDR3 size: 15 residues. CDR3 region: CASSQRRTGNEKLFF. The CDR3 DNA follows: TGCGCCAGCAGCCAACGTCGGACAGGTAACGAAAAACTGTTTTTT.

V usage is TRBV5-1 and J usage is TRBJ2-1, with D maybe TRBD2 (5 bases). The germline V gene encodes CDR1 SGHRS and CDR2 YFSETQ. This CDR3 region has 14 residues. V gave up 0 bases and J gave up 8 bases, with 12 bases separating them. The CDR3 is CASSLGLAVDEQFF. The CDR3 coding sequence is TGCGCCAGCAGCTTGGGTCTAGCAGTCGATGAGCAGTTCTTC.

This chain links TRBV19 with TRBJ2-7, with D possibly matching TRBD1 (5 bases). CDR3 length: 11 amino acids. Germline lookup yields CDR1 LNHDA and CDR2 SQIVND (reference sequence). V lost 7 bases and J lost 9, with 13 bases in between. The CDR3 reads CASKQDPGQYF. The CDR3 DNA reads as TGTGCCAGTAAACAGGATCCAGGGCAGTACTTC.

V and J are TRBV27 and TRBJ1-6, with 7 bases that match TRBD1. Trimming removed 5 bases from V and 8 bases from J; junction bases left unmatched: 6. Germline V gives CDR1 MNHEY, CDR2 SMNVEV (reference sequence). This CDR3 spans 14 amino acids. This chain's CDR3 is CASSLGTVYSPLHF. The DNA for the CDR3 is TGTGCCAGCAGTCTCGGGACAGTATATTCACCCCTCCACTTT.

The chain recombines TRBV4-3 with TRBJ2-3, with a tentative D call TRBD2 (5 bases). The CDR3 contains 16 residues. From germline, CDR1 is LGHNA and CDR2 YSLEER. With 4 bases removed from V and 4 bases from J, the gap between germline ends came to 18 bases. This CDR3 reads CASSRARTGPSDTQYF. The CDR3 DNA is TGCGCCAGCAGCCGAGCCAGGACTGGTCCTTCAGATACGCAGTATTTT.

The genes are TRBV6-4 and TRBJ1-1; the D is unclear. Germline V gene data show CDR1 as MRHNA and CDR2 as SNTAGT. V was shortened by 4 bases and J by 0 bases, with 6 bases between the two germline ends. The length of the CDR3 is 13 residues. CDR3 coding DNA: TGTGCCAGCAGTGCAGTCATGAACACTGAAGCTTTCTTT. This translates into CASSAVMNTEAFF.

CDR3 sequence reads: CAWSVGLASAGDTQYF. The DNA for the CDR3 is TGTGCCTGGAGTGTAGGGCTCGCTAGCGCGGGGGATACGCAGTATTTT. The V gene is TRBV30, the J gene TRBJ2-3, with D perhaps TRBD2 (6 bases). The germline gives CDR1 GTSNPN, CDR2 SVGIG (reference sequence). The ends were cut back, 0 bases at V and 6 bases at J, with 19 bases in the middle. The CDR3 extends over 16 amino acids.

The V gene is TRBV5-6, the J gene TRBJ2-3; D is possibly TRBD1 (7 bases). Per germline, CDR1 SGHDT and CDR2 YYEEEE. The CDR3 is made up of 19 amino acids. V lost 0 bases to trimming and J lost 1 base, with 21 bases between them. CDR3 DNA: TGTGCCAGCAGCTTGGTTGTGACTAGGGCCACAGGGGGCACAGATACGCAGTATTTT. Protein: CASSLVVTRATGGTDTQYF.

The chain has TRBV7-9 and TRBJ2-7, with 10 bases matching TRBD1. This CDR3 is built from 13 residues. Germline V gene sequence: CDR1 SEHNR, CDR2 FQNEAQ (reference sequence). V lost 3 bases to trimming and J lost 6 bases; unmatched junction nucleotides: 2. The CDR3 loop is CASSFRTGGEQYF. The CDR3, as DNA: TGTGCCAGCAGCTTTCGGACAGGGGGCGAGCAGTACTTC.

Of note for this clone: The identical CDR3 is also encoded by other nucleotide sequences in the sample. The rearrangement links TRBV5-1 to TRBJ1-2; 9 positions agree with TRBD1. V shed 2 bases and J 2 bases; nucleotides not matched to a gene: 1. Per germline, CDR1 SGHRS and CDR2 YFSETQ. The CDR3 sequence is 14 residues long. This CDR3 is CASSLDRGNYGYTF. The CDR3 DNA reads TGCGCCAGCAGCTTAGACAGGGGGAACTATGGCTACACCTTC.

The chain is built from TRBV6-5 and TRBJ1-2, with a possible D match to TRBD1 (6 bases). This CDR3 spans 14 amino acids. The V end was cut by 0 bases, the J end by 4 bases, with 9 bases between. Germline CDR1 is MNHEY and CDR2 is SVGAGI. The CDR3 nucleotides are TGTGCCAGCAGTTACTCACAGGGCTCCTATGGCTACACCTTC. Its protein product is CASSYSQGSYGYTF.

The chain joins TRBV13 to TRBJ2-3, with no clear D. There are 15 residues in the CDR3. V lost 2 bases and J 0 bases, leaving 9 bases between the germline ends. Germline V gene sequence: CDR1 PRHDT, CDR2 FYEKMQ (reference sequence). The CDR3 DNA is TGTGCCAGCAGCTTATCCTTTGTAAGCACAGATACGCAGTATTTT. Its protein product is CASSLSFVSTDTQYF.

This chain uses TRBV30 with TRBJ2-1; maybe TRBD1 (6 bases). Trimming took off 1 base at V and 3 bases at J, with 7 bases between the two ends. The CDR3 contains 13 residues. Germline CDR1 and CDR2: GTSNPN and SVGIG (reference sequence). The CDR3 DNA is TGTGCCTGGAGTGGGGGGCTCTACAATGAGCAGTTCTTC. Translation: CAWSGGLYNEQFF.

The chain couples TRBV2 to TRBJ2-3; D not resolved. CDR1 and CDR2 (germline): SNHLY, FYNNEI. The CDR3 runs to 14 residues. V lost 6 bases, J lost 2 bases, and 12 bases lay in between. The CDR3 here is CASSPRSSTDTQYF. The DNA of the CDR3 is TGTGCCAGCAGCCCAAGGAGCTCCACAGATACGCAGTATTTT.

The chain is built from TRBV5-5 and TRBJ1-5; 12 bases map to TRBD1. The junction had 5 bases not matched to a gene; V was cut back by 3 bases and J by 7 bases. The CDR3 has 15 residues. The V gene's germline CDR1 is SGHKS and CDR2 YYEKEE (reference sequence). CDR3 bases: TGTGCCAGCAGCTGGGGACAGGGGGCCGGACAGCCCCAGCATTTT. This sequence encodes CASSWGQGAGQPQHF.

The CDR3 loop is CASSSDFFSYGYTF. DNA of the CDR3: TGTGCCAGCAGCTCGGACTTTTTTTCCTATGGCTACACCTTC. This chain links TRBV9 with TRBJ1-2; no firm D call. The CDR3 runs 14 residues. The V end lost 4 bases, the J end lost 4 bases, and 14 bases lay between the germline ends. The germline gives CDR1 SGDLS, CDR2 YYNGEE.